What follows describes a single T cell receptor (beta chain). Compared with germline, one end of the junction differs, possibly owing to a read error. TCRdb redid the calling of the 5' RACE reads with MiXCR, one entry per CDR3 protein. The repertoire consists of fewer than 65,000 distinct CDR3 sequences, with roughly 20% occurring once and the leading ten covering roughly 3.5%. Treg sorting used a CD4+CD25+CD127-/low gate. The origin of this receptor is a female donor with breast cancer. Material: tumor-infiltrating Tregs sorted from the breast tumor.

CDR3 DNA: TGTGCCAGCAGCTTAGAGGCGGGAGGGACCTACAAGGAGCAGTTCTTC. Residues: CASSLEAGGTYKEQFF. This rearrangement joins TRBV11-3 to TRBJ2-1, with TRBD2 matching 9 bases. CDR1 and CDR2 (germline): SGHNT, YENEEA. The CDR3 is 16 residues long.